This TCR beta chain originates from a study of CD4+ T cells in melanoma. Study-wide results and caveats: CD8+ T cell, macrophage and B cell function reportedly correlated with neoantigen-specific CD4+ T cells.

The table came from immunoSEQ multiplex PCR; TCRdb's copy has only in-frame clones and leaves some out. The data hold about 10,000 clones, with over 55% observed a single time. Regarding this clone: Its antigen is as yet unknown.

CDR1 is PRHDT and CDR2 is FYEKMQ in the germline V gene (reference sequence). Trimming pared 3 bases from V and 5 bases from J, leaving 16 bases between. The CDR3 loop spans 16 amino acids. Source material: cells from a culture (not recorded whether cultured in vitro). The receptor was isolated from a human donor with melanoma. This rearrangement joins TRBV13 to TRBJ2-2; tentatively, D is TRBD2 (5 bases). CDR3 amino acids: CASSFRRAGETGELFF. In DNA form, the CDR3 reads TGTGCCAGCAGCTTTCGTCGAGCCGGGGAGACCGGGGAGCTGTTTTTT. The whole variable domain, remainder taken from reference TRBV13 and TRBJ2-2, is AAGVIQSPRHLIKEKRETATLKCYPIPRHDTVYWYQQGPGQDPQFLISFYEKMQSDKGSIPDRFSAQQFSDYHSELNMSSLELGDSALYFCASSFRRAGETGELFFGEGSRLTVL.